The present TCR beta chain was sequenced within a study of blood T cells in healthy people across ages. Trimming left V 1 base short and J 5 bases short, with 14 bases between. The CDR3 length is 15 residues. Germline CDR1 LNHDA, CDR2 SQIVND (reference sequence). For the second PCR, which ran for about 6 to 11 cycles, a sample-barcoded 5' primer and a J-beta primer mix were used. In TCRdb, the 5' RACE reads were re-called with MiXCR into one record per CDR3 protein. The top ten hold over 30% of the sample, which has about 640,000 distinct CDR3 sequences, 45% to 65% seen once. Input material: blood. The chain carries TRBV19 and TRBJ2-5; the D is unclear. The receptor comes from a man aged 55-75 years in good health. The CDR3 protein is CASSIASYSRETQYF. CDR3 in DNA: TGTGCCAGTAGTATAGCCAGCTACAGTCGGGAGACCCAGTACTTC.